This T cell receptor beta chain was retrieved from a study of blood T cell repertoires in COVID-19. Background on the study: Samples of COVID-19 (acute and convalescent) were obtained from the United States, Italy and Spain. From T cells, B-cell-depleted T cells, or PBMCs came the material, which was cDNA or gDNA.

Authors' processing steps: Reference gene primer amplification gave nucleated cell count estimates. Only in-frame clones appear in the TCRdb table, and some are missing; sequencing was by immunoSEQ multiplex PCR. The V and J calls and clone size are taken from that table; D and trimming were inferred from the DNA. The table shows about 210,000 clones, with approximately 85% occurring only once. The J segment lost 8 bases and the V segment lost 3 bases, leaving 11 bases of the junction unmatched. The CDR3 is 16 residues long. Germline V lookup: CDR1 KGHSH, CDR2 LQKENI. The chain links TRBV18 to TRBJ2-3; 10 positions agree with TRBD2. The receptor comes from a woman in her fifties or sixties with active or convalescent COVID-19. Sequencing was performed on peripheral blood. The CDR3 sequence is CASSPLVLAGEGTQYF. Written as DNA, the CDR3 is TGTGCCAGCTCACCGCTTGTGCTAGCGGGAGAGGGTACGCAGTATTTT.